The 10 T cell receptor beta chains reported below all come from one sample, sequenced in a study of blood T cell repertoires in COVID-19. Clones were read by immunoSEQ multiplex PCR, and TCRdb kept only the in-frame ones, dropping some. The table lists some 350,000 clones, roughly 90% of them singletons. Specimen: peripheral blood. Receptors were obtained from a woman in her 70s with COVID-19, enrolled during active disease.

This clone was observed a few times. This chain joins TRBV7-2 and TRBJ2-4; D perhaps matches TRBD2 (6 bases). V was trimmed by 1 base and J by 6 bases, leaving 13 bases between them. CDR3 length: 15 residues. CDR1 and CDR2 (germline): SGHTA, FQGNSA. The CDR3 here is CASSLGPGVGNIQYF. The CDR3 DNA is TGTGCCAGCAGCTTAGGACCGGGGGTGGGAAACATTCAGTACTTC. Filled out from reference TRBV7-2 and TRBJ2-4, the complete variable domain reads GAGVSQSPSNKVTEKGKDVELRCDPISGHTALYWYRQSLGQGLEFLIYFQGNSAPDKSGLPSDRFSAERTGGSVSTLTIQRTQQEDSAVYLCASSLGPGVGNIQYFGAGTRLSVL.

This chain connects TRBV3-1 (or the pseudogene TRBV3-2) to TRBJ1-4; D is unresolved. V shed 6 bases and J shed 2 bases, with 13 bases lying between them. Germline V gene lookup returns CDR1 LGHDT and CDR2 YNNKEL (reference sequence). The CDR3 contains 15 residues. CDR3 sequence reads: CASSPHKETNEKLFF. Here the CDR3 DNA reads TGTGCCAGCAGTCCTCACAAGGAGACTAATGAAAAACTGTTTTTT.

The CDR3 DNA is TGCGCCAGCAGCTGGGCCAGTAGGGGGGAGACCCAGTACTTC. Translating it yields CASSWASRGETQYF. V and J are TRBV5-1 and TRBJ2-5; a weak D match, TRBD1 (6 bases). The V end lost 3 bases, the J end lost 5 bases, and 14 bases lay between the germline ends. Germline V gives CDR1 SGHRS, CDR2 YFSETQ. This CDR3 comprises 14 residues. The variable domain in full, completed from reference TRBV5-1 and TRBJ2-5, reads KAGVTQTPRYLIKTRGQQVTLSCSPISGHRSVSWYQQTPGQGLQFLFEYFSETQRNKGNFPGRFSGRQFSNSRSEMNVSTLELGDSALYLCASSWASRGETQYFGPGTRLLVL.

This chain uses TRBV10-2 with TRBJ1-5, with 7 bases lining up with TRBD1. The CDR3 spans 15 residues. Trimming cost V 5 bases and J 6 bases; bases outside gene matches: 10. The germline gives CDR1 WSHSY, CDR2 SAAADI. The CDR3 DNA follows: TGCGCCAGCAGTTTACGACAGGGTGGCGCTCAGCCCCAGCATTTT. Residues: CASSLRQGGAQPQHF.

CDR3 nucleotides: TGTGCCAGCAGTAGTGCAGGGGCGAACCGGACTGAAGCTTTCTTT. Encoded protein: CASSSAGANRTEAFF. The chain carries TRBV21-1 and TRBJ1-1; the D segment call TRBD1 is taken from the table without a DNA check. TRBV21-1 is a known pseudogene. CDR3 size: 15 residues.

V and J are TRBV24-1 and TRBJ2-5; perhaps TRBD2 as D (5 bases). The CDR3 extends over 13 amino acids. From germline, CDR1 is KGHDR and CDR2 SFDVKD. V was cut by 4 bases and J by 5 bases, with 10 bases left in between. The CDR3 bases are TGTGCCACCAGTGACCCGACTACGGAGACCCAGTACTTC. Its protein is CATSDPTTETQYF.

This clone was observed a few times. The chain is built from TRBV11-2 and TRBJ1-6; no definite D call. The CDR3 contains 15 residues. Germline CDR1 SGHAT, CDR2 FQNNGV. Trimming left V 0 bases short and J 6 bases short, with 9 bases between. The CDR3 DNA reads TGTGCCAGCAGCTTAGACTGGGCCGGTAATTCACCCCTCCACTTT. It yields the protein CASSLDWAGNSPLHF.

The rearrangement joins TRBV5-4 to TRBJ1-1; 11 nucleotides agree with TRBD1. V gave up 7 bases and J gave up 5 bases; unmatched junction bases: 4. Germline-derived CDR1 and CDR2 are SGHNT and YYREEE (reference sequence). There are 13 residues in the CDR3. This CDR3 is CASSRDRGTEAFF. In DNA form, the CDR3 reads TGTGCCAGCTCAAGGGACAGGGGGACTGAAGCTTTCTTT. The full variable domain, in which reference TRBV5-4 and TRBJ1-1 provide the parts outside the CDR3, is ETGVTQSPTHLIKTRGQQVTLRCSSQSGHNTVSWYQQALGQGPQFIFQYYREEENGRGNFPPRFSGLQFPNYSSELNVNALELDDSALYLCASSRDRGTEAFFGQGTRLTVV.

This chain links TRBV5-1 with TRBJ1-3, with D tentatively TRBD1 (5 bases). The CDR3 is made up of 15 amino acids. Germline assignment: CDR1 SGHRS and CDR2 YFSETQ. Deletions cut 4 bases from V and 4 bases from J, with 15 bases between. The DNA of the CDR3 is TGCGCCAGCAGCCCCTGGGGGGGGTCGGGAAACACCATATATTTT. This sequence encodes CASSPWGGSGNTIYF.

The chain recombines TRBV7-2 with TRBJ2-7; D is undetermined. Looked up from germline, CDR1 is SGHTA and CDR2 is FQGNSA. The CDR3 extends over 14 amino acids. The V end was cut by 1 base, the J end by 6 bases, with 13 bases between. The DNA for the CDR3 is TGTGCCAGCAGCTTAGGTGGCAGTCGCGGCGAGCAGTACTTC. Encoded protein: CASSLGGSRGEQYF.